These 25 T cell receptor beta chains came from one sample sequenced in a study of CD8+CD57+ T cells in acquired aplastic anemia. Genomic DNA, serving as template, underwent TCR beta VDJ and CDR3 profiling. TCRdb fed the reads into MiXCR, producing one record per CDR3 protein. The table shows about 400,000 distinct CDR3 sequences, with under 80% occurring only once. The sequenced sample was sorted CD4+, CD8+, or CD8+CD57+ T cells (not recorded which) from PBMCs. The receptors originated from a human donor in good health, serving as a control.

In this sample, this clonotype turned up once. The conserved closing phenylalanine or tryptophan is absent in this CDR3, likely reflecting a read error. The DNA is left out, because the CDR3 cannot be placed on it with certainty; the CDR3 is given as TCRdb lists it. The rearrangement links TRBV7-8 to TRBJ2-7; TRBD2 is the table's D call and was not checked against the DNA. The CDR3 is 13 amino acids in total, end residues counted. Germline-derived CDR1 and CDR2 are SGHVS and FQNEAQ. The CDR3 reads CASSELAGVEIQY.

The chain links TRBV7-6 to TRBJ1-2; possible D gene TRBD1, 5 bases. The germline gives CDR1 SGHVS, CDR2 FNYEAQ. The CDR3 loop spans 13 amino acids. V lost 2 bases and J lost 7, with 11 bases in between. CDR3 in amino acids: CASSLSAGFGYTF. The CDR3 DNA reads TGTGCCAGCAGCTTATCGGCAGGGTTTGGCTACACCTTC.

Concerning this clonotype: Germline is not matched at one junction end, which may reflect a read error. The chain is built from TRBV7-3 and TRBJ1-2; no firm D call. Germline loops: CDR1 SGHTA, CDR2 FQGTGA. The CDR3 is 13 amino acids. The CDR3 region is CASSPDGEGGFPF. The CDR3, as DNA: TGTGCCAGCAGCCCCGACGGGGAAGGTGGCTTCCCCTTC. Together with reference TRBV7-3 and TRBJ1-2, the CDR3 gives the full variable domain: GAGVSQTPSNKVTEKGKYVELRCDPISGHTALYWYRQSLGQGPEFLIYFQGTGAADDSGLPNDRFFAVRPEGSVSTLKIQRTERGDSAVYLCASSPDGEGGFPFGSGTRLTVV.

The chain carries TRBV29-1 and TRBJ1-1; a weak D match, TRBD1 (6 bases). The V end lost 6 bases, the J end lost 4 bases, and 18 bases lay between the germline ends. CDR1 and CDR2 from the germline V gene are SQVTM and ANQGSEA. The CDR3 length is 14 residues. CDR3 sequence reads: CSVQNRVSGTEAFF. In DNA, the CDR3 is TGCAGCGTCCAAAACAGGGTAAGCGGCACTGAAGCTTTCTTT.

This sequence joins TRBV7-2 and TRBJ1-2; D might be TRBD1 (6 bases). This CDR3 region has 15 residues. Germline CDR1 reads SGHTA; CDR2 reads FQGNSA. The V and J ends lost 5 bases and 0 bases respectively, with 13 bases between them. The CDR3 DNA is TGTGCCAGCAGCCAAGAACAGGGATCTAACTATGGCTACACCTTC. Its translation is CASSQEQGSNYGYTF.

Regarding this clonotype: One end of the junction is discordant with germline, which a read error may explain. The chain uses TRBV11-2 and TRBJ1-6, with D possibly matching TRBD1 (6 bases). The CDR3 length is 15 residues. Looked up from germline, CDR1 is SGHAT and CDR2 is FQNNGV. Here the CDR3 DNA reads TGTGCCAGCAGCCTAGACCAGCTCCAGGGGACCACCCTCCACTTT. This codes for CASSLDQLQGTTLHF.

This clonotype has more than one count but fewer than ten. The chain has TRBV7-3 and TRBJ2-6; D call uncertain. This CDR3 has 16 amino acids. Germline loops: CDR1 SGHTA, CDR2 FQGTGA. V was clipped by 0 bases and J by 5 bases, with 11 bases between them. The CDR3 region is CASSLTSHPWANVLTF. CDR3 nucleotide sequence: TGTGCCAGCAGCTTAACGAGCCACCCCTGGGCCAACGTCCTGACTTTC.

Remarks on this clonotype: Relative to the germline gene, one junction end is altered; a read error may explain this. This chain joins TRBV20-1 and TRBJ1-3; D is possibly TRBD1 (5 bases). Germline CDR1 is DFQATT and CDR2 is SNEGSKA (reference sequence). CDR3 size: 9 residues. The chain's CDR3 is CRVIPGRIF. Written as DNA, the CDR3 is TGCAGAGTGATTCCGGGACGGATTTTT.

J is TRBJ2-1 and V is TRBV20-1; the D is unclear. The V gene lost 6 bases and the J gene lost 0 bases, with 15 bases spanning the gap. This CDR3 spans 15 amino acids. The V gene's germline CDR1 is DFQATT and CDR2 SNEGSKA (reference sequence). CDR3 loop: CSAATRAHSYNEQFF. CDR3 nucleotide sequence: TGCAGTGCCGCGACTCGCGCCCACTCCTACAATGAGCAGTTCTTC.

As concerns this clonotype: The conserved phenylalanine or tryptophan is not found at the CDR3 terminus, so this likely reflects a read error. The limits of the CDR3 on the DNA are not certain, so only TCRdb's listed CDR3 is given. CDR3 sequence reads: CATSGGGITDTQYFHP. The genes are TRBV24-1 and TRBJ1-5. Germline CDR1 KGHDR, CDR2 SFDVKD. The length of the CDR3 is 16 amino acids, counting both ends.

The rearrangement uses TRBV2 and TRBJ2-5; either TRBD1 or TRBD2 may supply D (6 bases each). Trimming stripped 9 bases from V and 5 bases from J, with 22 bases between. The CDR3 is made up of 15 amino acids. Germline V lookup: CDR1 SNHLY, CDR2 FYNNEI. The CDR3 DNA follows: TGTGCCAGGGGGGGCATGAGTGGCAGGGGTGAGACCCAGTACTTC. This encodes CARGGMSGRGETQYF.

CDR3 in amino acids: CASSPVAGETYEQYF. CDR3 coding DNA: TGTGCCAGCAGCCCAGTTGCGGGGGAAACCTACGAGCAGTACTTC. The V and J genes are TRBV12-3 or TRBV12-4 and TRBJ2-7; TRBD2 aligns across 7 bases. V lost 6 bases to trimming and J lost 2 bases; unmatched junction nucleotides: 10. This CDR3 comprises 15 residues.

The V call is TRBV7-2, the J call TRBJ2-7; D might be TRBD2 (5 bases). Germline CDR1 is SGHTA and CDR2 is FQGNSA. The CDR3 contains 13 residues. The V and J ends lost 7 bases and 4 bases respectively, with 14 bases between them. CDR3 protein: CASTTGVRYEQYF. CDR3 in DNA: TGTGCCAGCACCACCGGGGTACGGTACGAGCAGTACTTC.

The rearrangement links TRBV20-1 to TRBJ2-3; D possibly corresponds to TRBD2 (5 bases). V lost 6 bases and J lost 4, with 20 bases in between. CDR3 length equals 15 residues. The V gene's germline CDR1 is DFQATT and CDR2 SNEGSKA (reference sequence). The CDR3: CSAIEGRRDADTQYF. The CDR3 DNA reads TGCAGTGCCATCGAGGGCCGTCGGGATGCAGATACGCAGTATTTT.

This clonotype occurred once. In this CDR3 the conserved last residue, phenylalanine or tryptophan, is missing, so a read error is likely. The DNA is left out, because the CDR3 cannot be placed on it with certainty; the CDR3 is given as TCRdb lists it. The gene calls are TRBV7-3 and TRBJ2-7; the DNA was not used to check the table's D call, TRBD2. Per the germline V gene, CDR1 is SGHTA and CDR2 is FQGTGA. The CDR3 contains 12 residues when both ends are counted. The CDR3 loop is CASSSSRQKTHL.

The chain is built from TRBV9 and TRBJ2-3, with 7 positions matching TRBD2. Germline assignment: CDR1 SGDLS and CDR2 YYNGEE. V lost 4 bases, J lost 11 bases, and 10 bases stayed unmatched. This CDR3 region has 13 residues. The CDR3, as DNA: TGTGCCAGCAGCTTGATCGGGGGGACTGAGCAGTATTTT. Protein: CASSLIGGTEQYF. The variable domain in full, with the rest retrieved from reference TRBV9 and TRBJ2-3, is DSGVTQTPKHLITATGQRVTLRCSPRSGDLSVYWYQQSLDQGLQFLIQYYNGEERAKGNILERFSAQQFPDLHSELNLSSLELGDSALYFCASSLIGGTEQYFGPGTRLTVL.

The J gene is TRBJ2-7, the V gene TRBV11-3; D might be TRBD2 (5 bases). CDR1 and CDR2 from the germline V gene are SGHNT and YENEEA. Trimming took off 5 bases at V and 3 bases at J, with 14 bases between the two ends. CDR3 length: 14 amino acids. CDR3 DNA sequence: TGTGCCAGCAGCCGGGGATCCTACATCTACGAGCAGTACTTC. Amino acids: CASSRGSYIYEQYF.

The CDR3 spells CAGEVLGETQYF. In DNA form, the CDR3 reads TGTGCCGGAGAGGTACTGGGAGAGACCCAGTACTTC. V is TRBV5-8 and J is TRBJ2-5, with D unclear. Trimming left V 10 bases short and J 4 bases short, with 14 bases between. This CDR3 is 12 amino acids long. CDR1 and CDR2 from the germline V gene are SGHTS and YDEGEE.

The chain combines TRBV19 with TRBJ1-5, with 9 bases matching TRBD1. The germline V gene encodes CDR1 LNHDA and CDR2 SQIVND (reference sequence). Germline trimming cut 9 bases from V and 3 bases from J; bases unmatched to any gene: 9. CDR3 length: 15 amino acids. As DNA, the CDR3 is TGTGCCAGCCGGGACAGGGAGGAGGTCAATCAGCCCCAGCATTTT. This translates into CASRDREEVNQPQHF.

The chain carries TRBV20-1 and TRBJ2-1, with 10 positions matching TRBD2. V shed 5 bases, J shed 1 base, and the junction held 11 bases outside the gene matches. The CDR3 loop spans 17 amino acids. CDR1 is DFQATT and CDR2 is SNEGSKA in the germline V gene (reference sequence). The chain's CDR3 is CSADRLAGGMSYNEQFF. DNA of the CDR3: TGCAGTGCTGACAGACTAGCGGGCGGTATGTCCTACAATGAGCAGTTCTTC.

The V and J genes are TRBV6-2 or TRBV6-3 and TRBJ1-2; D gene uncertain. V lost 6 bases to trimming and J lost 7 bases, with 18 bases between them. From germline, CDR1 is MNHEY and CDR2 SVGEGT. CDR3 length equals 14 residues. CDR3: CASSILDPRGGYTF. The CDR3 region has the DNA TGTGCCAGCAGCATCCTAGACCCTCGCGGTGGCTACACCTTC.

This sequence joins TRBV7-2 and TRBJ2-7; TRBD1 matches at 7 bases. The end of the DNA fits TRBJ2-1 better, so the J call may be wrong. Germline-derived CDR1 and CDR2 are SGHTA and FQGNSA. The length of the CDR3 is 14 residues. The CDR3 is CASSVEGAPNEQFF. The CDR3 bases are TGTGCCAGCAGCGTAGAGGGGGCCCCCAACGAGCAGTTCTTC.

There are many counts of this clonotype. V usage is TRBV3-1 and J usage is TRBJ1-4, with D possibly being TRBD1 (6 bases). This CDR3 region has 16 residues. V was pared by 3 bases and J by 8 bases, with 19 bases between. CDR1 and CDR2 (germline): LGHDT, YNNKEL (reference sequence). The CDR3 region is CASSHLVGTWPEKLFF. The CDR3 DNA follows: TGTGCCAGCAGCCATTTAGTCGGGACATGGCCCGAAAAACTGTTTTTT. The variable domain in full, completed from reference TRBV3-1 and TRBJ1-4, reads DTAVSQTPKYLVTQMGNDKSIKCEQNLGHDTMYWYKQDSKKFLKIMFSYNNKELIINETVPNRFSPKSPDKAHLNLHINSLELGDSAVYFCASSHLVGTWPEKLFFGSGTQLSVL.

This sequence joins TRBV20-1 and TRBJ2-5, with 10 bases matching TRBD2. The J segment lost 0 bases and the V segment lost 3 bases, leaving 4 bases of the junction unmatched. The CDR3 has 15 amino acids. Germline CDR1 DFQATT, CDR2 SNEGSKA (reference sequence). This CDR3 is CSASPSGGYQETQYF. In DNA form, the CDR3 reads TGCAGTGCTAGTCCTAGCGGGGGATACCAAGAGACCCAGTACTTC.

This clonotype was seen ten or more times. This chain connects TRBV15 to TRBJ2-7; perhaps TRBD2 as D (6 bases). CDR1 is LNHNV, CDR2 YYDKDF, per germline (reference sequence). Trimming took off 0 bases at V and 4 bases at J, with 10 bases between the two ends. This CDR3 is built from 14 residues. CDR3 amino acids: CATSRDLEGYEQYF. For the CDR3, the DNA is TGTGCCACCAGCAGAGATCTGGAGGGATACGAGCAGTACTTC.